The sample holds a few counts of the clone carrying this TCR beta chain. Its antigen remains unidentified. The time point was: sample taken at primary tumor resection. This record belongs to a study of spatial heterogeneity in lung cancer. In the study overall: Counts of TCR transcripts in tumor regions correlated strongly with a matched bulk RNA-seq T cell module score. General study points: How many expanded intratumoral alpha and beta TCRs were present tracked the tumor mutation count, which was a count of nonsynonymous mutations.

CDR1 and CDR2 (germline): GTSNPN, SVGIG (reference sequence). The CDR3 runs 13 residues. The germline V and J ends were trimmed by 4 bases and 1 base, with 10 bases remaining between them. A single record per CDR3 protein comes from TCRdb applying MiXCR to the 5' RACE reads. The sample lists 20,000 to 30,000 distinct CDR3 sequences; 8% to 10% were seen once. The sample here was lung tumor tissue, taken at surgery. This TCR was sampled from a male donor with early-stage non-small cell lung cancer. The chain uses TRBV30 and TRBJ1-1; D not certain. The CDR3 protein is CAWTRSPNTEAFF. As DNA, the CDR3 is TGTGCCTGGACTAGGAGCCCGAACACTGAAGCTTTCTTT.